This is a list of T cell receptor beta chains from one sample in a study of OX40 agonist ivuxolimab in advanced cancers. Repertoires were generated with immunoSEQ multiplex PCR, while TCRdb's copy carries only in-frame clones and drops some. The repertoire holds around 88,000 clones, with around 90% as singletons. The sample in question was CD4+ or CD8+ T cells sorted from blood, obtained in a trial of the OX40 agonist ivuxolimab. The receptors stem from an adult with an advanced solid tumor such as melanoma, head and neck, liver or kidney cancer. The CDR3 runs from the conserved cysteine through the conserved F or W. A D gene is named only where the DNA matches it firmly. Clone size is given for some rows only: seen once, a few or many times, or a class if the clone is expanded.

DNA	CDR3	V	J	D	length	size
TGTGCCAGCAGCGTAGAGTCGGGGGATAGCAATCAGCCCCAGCATTTT	CASSVESGDSNQPQHF	TRBV7-8	TRBJ1-5	NA	16	NA
TGCGCCAGCAGCTTGTCCGGGACAGGGAACACTGAAGCTTTCTTT	CASSLSGTGNTEAFF	TRBV5-1	TRBJ1-1	TRBD1	15	NA
TGTGCCAGCTCACCAATAGTCGGTAGCGGGAGGGCCTTAGGCGAGCAGTACTTC	CASSPIVGSGRALGEQYF	TRBV18	TRBJ2-7	TRBD2	18	NA
TGCAGCGTTGCGGGGGCCGGCTATGGCTACACCTTC	CSVAGAGYGYTF	TRBV29-1	TRBJ1-2	NA	12	NA
TGTGCCACCAGCAGAGATGGTACAGAAGGCTACACCTTC	CATSRDGTEGYTF	TRBV15	TRBJ1-2	NA	13	NA
TGTGCCAGCAGCTTTGGGGGGGCCTACGAGCAGTACTTC	CASSFGGAYEQYF	TRBV7-2	TRBJ2-7	TRBD2	13	NA
TGTGCCAGCAGTCCAAAAGGAGCGGGGAGATCCCCCCTCCACTTT	CASSPKGAGRSPLHF	TRBV27	TRBJ1-6	NA	15	NA
TGTGCCAGCAGCGTTGGGACTAGTGCAGATACGCAGTATTTT	CASSVGTSADTQYF	TRBV5-4	TRBJ2-3	TRBD2	14	once
TGTGCCAGCAGTTCGCGAGCGGGAGTGAGTAACACCGGGGAGCTGTTTTTT	CASSSRAGVSNTGELFF	TRBV27	TRBJ2-2	TRBD2	17	NA
TGTGCCAGCAGGGGGGGGCCGAACACTGAAGCTTTCTTT	CASRGGPNTEAFF	TRBV6-6	TRBJ1-1	NA	13	NA
TGTGCCAGCAGAAAGGACCGAACGGCCTACGAGCAGTACTTC	CASRKDRTAYEQYF	TRBV6-5	TRBJ2-7	NA	14	NA
TGCGCCAGCAGTGCTGACAGGGGCTACGAGCAGTACTTC	CASSADRGYEQYF	TRBV10-2	TRBJ2-7	TRBD1	13	once
TGTGCCAGCAGCCGGGGGTCGGCGGGGGGCCGAGAGACCCAGTACTTC	CASSRGSAGGRETQYF	TRBV9	TRBJ2-5	TRBD2	16	NA
TGTGCCAGCAGCTTAGGGCGCCGGGGGGACACAGATACGCAGTATTTT	CASSLGRRGDTDTQYF	TRBV11-3	TRBJ2-3	TRBD2	16	once
TGTGCCTTTGCACCCCAAAGGACTAGCGTCCCGCGTGCTAGCACAGATACGCAGTATTTT	CAFAPQRTSVPRASTDTQYF	TRBV27	TRBJ2-3	TRBD2	20	NA
TGCGCCAGCAGCTCGAGACAGGGCTCTGGAAACACCATATATTTT	CASSSRQGSGNTIYF	TRBV4-1	TRBJ1-3	TRBD1	15	NA
TGTGCCAGCTCCCTCGGAGGCTCCGGGACAGGGGTCACAGATACGCAGTATTTT	CASSLGGSGTGVTDTQYF	TRBV18	TRBJ2-3	TRBD1	18	NA
TGTGCCAGCAGTTCACTAAACAGGGTCGGGACTGAAGCTTTCTTT	CASSSLNRVGTEAFF	TRBV27	TRBJ1-1	NA	15	NA
TGCGCCAGCAGTGCAGCGGGAGTCACCGGGGAGCTGTTTTTT	CASSAAGVTGELFF	TRBV10-1	TRBJ2-2	TRBD2	14	NA
TGTGCCAGCAGTGATAACCGGGACAGGTTCACAGATACGCAGTATTTT	CASSDNRDRFTDTQYF	TRBV6-1	TRBJ2-3	TRBD1	16	NA
TGTGCCAGCAGCTTGGCCGGACAGTCCTACGAGCAGTACTTC	CASSLAGQSYEQYF	TRBV5-4	TRBJ2-7	NA	14	NA
TGTGCCAGCAGCTGGTGGACTAGCGGGGGGGAAAATGAGCAGTTCTTC	CASSWWTSGGENEQFF	TRBV5-6	TRBJ2-1	TRBD2	16	NA
TGTGCCAGCTCACCTCTGGACGTACCAAATTCACCCCTCCACTTT	CASSPLDVPNSPLHF	TRBV18	TRBJ1-6	NA	15	NA
TGTGCCAGCAGCTTAGGGTCCGCAGGGGATAATCAGCCCCAGCATTTT	CASSLGSAGDNQPQHF	TRBV7-9	TRBJ1-5	NA	16	NA
TGTGCCAGCAGTTTTGGCCTAGCGGGGAAACAAGAGACCCAGTACTTC	CASSFGLAGKQETQYF	TRBV6-6	TRBJ2-5	TRBD2	16	NA
TGTGCCAGCAGCGCACCTTACCCACAAGAGACCCAGTACTTC	CASSAPYPQETQYF	TRBV5-8	TRBJ2-5	NA	14	once
TGTGCCAGCGCGGATAACTATGGCTACACCTTC	CASADNYGYTF	TRBV6-6	TRBJ1-2	NA	11	NA
TGTGCCAGCAGCCAAAAAGCGGGGGGTAGCACAGATACGCAGTATTTT	CASSQKAGGSTDTQYF	TRBV4-2	TRBJ2-3	TRBD2	16	NA
TGTGCCAGCAGTGAGCGCCGCCCGGACAGGGGATTATTGACTGGAAACACCATATATTTT	CASSERRPDRGLLTGNTIYF	TRBV6-1	TRBJ1-3	TRBD1	20	once